These 26 T cell receptor beta chains were all obtained from the same sample, sequenced in a study of blood T cell repertoires in COVID-19. TCRdb's table, derived via immunoSEQ multiplex PCR, lists solely in-frame clones and lacks some. The profile shows approximately 440,000 clones, 90% of them singletons. The sample was PBMCs or T cells enriched from blood (not recorded which). All receptors derive from a man between 18 and 35 years old who had recovered from COVID-19.

The rearrangement links TRBV29-1 to TRBJ1-5; D gene ambiguous. This CDR3 has 15 residues. The germline gives CDR1 SQVTM, CDR2 ANQGSEA. Trimming took 4 bases from V and 2 from J, leaving 15 bases between them. The CDR3 sequence: CSVVLGSGGNQPQHF. CDR3 DNA: TGCAGCGTTGTTTTGGGCTCGGGAGGCAATCAGCCCCAGCATTTT. Using reference TRBV29-1 and TRBJ1-5 for the parts outside the CDR3, the full variable domain is SAVISQKPSRDICQRGTSLTIQCQVDSQVTMMFWYRQQPGQSLTLIATANQGSEATYESGFVIDKFPISRPNLTFSTLTVSNMSPEDSSIYLCSVVLGSGGNQPQHFGDGTRLSIL.

The rearrangement joins TRBV2 to TRBJ2-7; D might be TRBD2 (6 bases). With 2 bases removed from V and 0 bases from J, the gap between germline ends came to 11 bases. Germline V gene sequence: CDR1 SNHLY, CDR2 FYNNEI. This CDR3 spans 15 amino acids. CDR3 amino acids: CASSEMADYSYEQYF. Written as DNA, the CDR3 is TGTGCCAGCAGTGAAATGGCGGACTACTCCTACGAGCAGTACTTC.

The chain joins TRBV7-2 to TRBJ2-7, with TRBD1 matching over 9 bases. The CDR3 is 16 amino acids. The trim removed 1 base at V and 0 bases at J, leaving 4 bases unmatched. Germline V gene sequence: CDR1 SGHTA, CDR2 FQGNSA. CDR3 protein: CASSLVGGQGSYEQYF. CDR3 nucleotide sequence: TGTGCCAGCAGCTTAGTGGGGGGACAGGGCTCCTACGAGCAGTACTTC.

This chain links TRBV12-5 with TRBJ1-5; no clear D. This CDR3 has 16 amino acids. With 4 bases removed from V and 6 bases from J, the gap between germline ends came to 19 bases. Germline assignment: CDR1 LGHNT and CDR2 FRNRAP. This CDR3 reads CASGSPAPGLSQPQHF. The CDR3 DNA reads as TGTGCTAGTGGTTCCCCTGCCCCCGGGTTGAGTCAGCCCCAGCATTTT. Together with reference TRBV12-5 and TRBJ1-5, the CDR3 gives the full variable domain: DARVTQTPRHKVTEMGQEVTMRCQPILGHNTVFWYRQTMMQGLELLAYFRNRAPLDDSGMPKDRFSAEMPDATLATLKIQPSEPRDSAVYFCASGSPAPGLSQPQHFGDGTRLSIL.

The V call is TRBV6-5, the J call TRBJ1-1; a possible D gene is TRBD1 (5 bases). The CDR3 length is 14 residues. Germline V lookup: CDR1 MNHEY, CDR2 SVGAGI. Trimming left V 2 bases short and J 1 base short, with 8 bases between. The CDR3 region is CASSYGAANTEAFF. As DNA, the CDR3 is TGTGCCAGCAGTTACGGGGCAGCGAACACTGAAGCTTTCTTT.

In DNA form, the CDR3 reads TGTGCCTGGGTAGGGACAGGGGGCCTCAATGAGCAGTTCTTC. It yields the protein CAWVGTGGLNEQFF. The genes are TRBV30 and TRBJ2-1, with 12 bases lining up with TRBD1. In germline, CDR1 is GTSNPN, CDR2 SVGIG (reference sequence). CDR3 length equals 14 residues. V shed 5 bases, J shed 6 bases, and the junction held 5 bases outside the gene matches.

J is TRBJ1-6 and V is TRBV27, with unresolved D. The germline CDR1 and CDR2 sequences are MNHEY and SMNVEV (reference sequence). Trimming removed 0 bases from V and 6 bases from J, with 9 bases in between. This CDR3 has 15 residues. CDR3 amino acids: CASSLSSGINSPLHF. DNA of the CDR3: TGTGCCAGCAGTTTATCATCAGGAATTAATTCACCCCTCCACTTT.

This chain joins TRBV15 and TRBJ1-2, with 7 bases identical to TRBD1. The CDR3 is 14 residues long. J was trimmed by 8 bases and V by 5 bases; bases with no gene match: 11. Per germline, CDR1 LNHNV and CDR2 YYDKDF (reference sequence). The DNA for the CDR3 is TGTGCCACCAGCCCTCGGCCAGGGGGAGGAGGCTACACCTTC. This translates into CATSPRPGGGGYTF.

This chain uses TRBV12-3 or TRBV12-4 with TRBJ1-1; 7 nucleotides line up with TRBD1. The CDR3 spans 12 residues. J gave up 6 bases and V 3 bases, and 1 base lay outside the gene matches. DNA of the CDR3: TGTGCCAGCAGTTTTGGGACAGCTGAAGCTTTCTTT. This codes for CASSFGTAEAFF.

This clone appeared a single time. This rearrangement joins TRBV15 to TRBJ1-1, with D unresolved. This CDR3 is built from 14 residues. The V and J ends lost 0 bases and 1 base respectively, with 6 bases between them. Looked up from germline, CDR1 is LNHNV and CDR2 is YYDKDF (reference sequence). The CDR3 DNA follows: TGTGCCACCAGCAGAGAAACAAGGAACACTGAAGCTTTCTTT. Protein product: CATSRETRNTEAFF.

The gene calls are TRBV18 and TRBJ2-3; 8 bases match TRBD1. The CDR3 consists of 15 residues. Germline assignment: CDR1 KGHSH and CDR2 LQKENI. The J segment lost 5 bases and the V segment lost 2 bases, leaving 6 bases of the junction unmatched. In nucleotides, the CDR3 is TGTGCCAGCTCACCAACTCGAACAGGGGGAGATACGCAGTATTTT. Amino acids: CASSPTRTGGDTQYF. Based on the CDR3 plus reference TRBV18 and TRBJ2-3, the full variable domain is NAGVMQNPRHLVRRRGQEARLRCSPMKGHSHVYWYRQLPEEGLKFMVYLQKENIIDESGMPKERFSAEFPKEGPSILRIQQVVRGDSAAYFCASSPTRTGGDTQYFGPGTRLTVL.

This chain uses TRBV28 with TRBJ1-1, with 10 positions matching TRBD1. Losses at the gene ends were 6 bases for V and 0 bases for J; bases not matched to a gene: 1. CDR3 length: 14 residues. Germline CDR1 and CDR2: MDHEN and SYDVKM. CDR3 amino acids: CASRTGGLNTEAFF. The CDR3 region has the DNA TGTGCCAGCAGGACAGGGGGCCTGAACACTGAAGCTTTCTTT.

This clone was observed a few times. CDR3 residues: CASSSGTSGRQTQYF. CDR3 DNA: TGTGCCAGCAGTTCGGGGACTAGCGGGAGACAGACCCAGTACTTC. The chain carries TRBV28 and TRBJ2-5, with TRBD2 identical over 14 bases. This CDR3 region has 15 residues. Germline V CDR1 and CDR2: MDHEN, SYDVKM. V lost 4 bases, J lost 6 bases, and 4 bases stayed unmatched.

The CDR3 bases are TGTGCCAGCAGCTGGGGGACTAGCGGAATTTACAATGAGCAGTTCTTC. Translating gives CASSWGTSGIYNEQFF. The chain links TRBV11-3 to TRBJ2-1; TRBD2 agrees at 11 bases. Germline V CDR1 and CDR2: SGHNT, YENEEA. This CDR3 region has 16 residues. The trim removed 4 bases at V and 4 bases at J, leaving 6 bases unmatched.

This clone has just one count. This chain links TRBV28 with TRBJ2-7, with TRBD2 as a possible D gene (6 bases). The V end lost 3 bases, the J end lost 2 bases, and 11 bases lay between the germline ends. The CDR3 contains 14 residues. Germline loops: CDR1 MDHEN, CDR2 SYDVKM. Here the CDR3 reads CASSFGGDAYEQYF. The CDR3 coding sequence is TGTGCCAGCAGTTTCGGAGGGGATGCCTACGAGCAGTACTTC.

This chain joins TRBV18 and TRBJ1-1; D gene unclear. The V end lost 3 bases, the J end lost 1 base, and 6 bases lay between the germline ends. From germline, CDR1 is KGHSH and CDR2 LQKENI. This CDR3 is built from 13 residues. CDR3 coding DNA: TGTGCCAGCTCACCGACTCCGAACACTGAAGCTTTCTTT. It is translated as CASSPTPNTEAFF.

The rearrangement joins TRBV7-2 to TRBJ2-7; TRBD2 agrees at 7 bases. There are 16 residues in the CDR3. Germline V gene lookup returns CDR1 SGHTA and CDR2 FQGNSA. The V gene end was trimmed by 5 bases and the J gene end by 0 bases; junction bases not matched to a gene: 10. The CDR3 sequence: CASSPGGSSSSYEQYF. CDR3 nucleotide sequence: TGTGCCAGCAGCCCCGGGGGGTCCTCGAGCTCCTACGAGCAGTACTTC.

This clone was observed a handful of times. The rearrangement joins TRBV2 to TRBJ1-4, with 9 bases identical to TRBD1. This CDR3 contains 14 residues. Germline lookup yields CDR1 SNHLY and CDR2 FYNNEI. Trimming at V came to 7 bases and at J to 3 bases, leaving 3 bases not matched to a gene. The CDR3 nucleotides are TGTGCCAGCAACCACAGGGGGCCTAATGAAAAACTGTTTTTT. This gives the protein CASNHRGPNEKLFF.

The J gene is TRBJ1-5, the V gene TRBV12-3 or TRBV12-4, with D unresolved. Trimming took 3 bases from V and 9 from J, leaving 12 bases between them. CDR3 size: 13 residues. The CDR3 here is CASSFIREGPQHF. The CDR3 bases are TGTGCCAGCAGTTTCATCCGCGAGGGGCCCCAGCATTTT.

The gene calls are TRBV6-6 and TRBJ2-2; tentative D call: TRBD1 (5 bases). The CDR3 extends over 16 amino acids. The germline V and J ends were trimmed by 5 bases and 4 bases, with 17 bases remaining between them. Germline V CDR1 and CDR2: MNHNY, SVGAGI (reference sequence). The CDR3 loop reads CASSMTALSRTGELFF. In nucleotides, the CDR3 is TGTGCCAGCAGTATGACAGCCCTCTCGCGCACCGGGGAGCTGTTTTTT.

The chain carries TRBV11-2 and TRBJ2-7, with D tentatively TRBD1 (6 bases). The V end was cut by 4 bases, the J end by 0 bases, with 19 bases between. CDR3 length: 17 residues. Germline V gene sequence: CDR1 SGHAT, CDR2 FQNNGV. The CDR3 sequence is CASSSKMMDSRSYEQYF. The CDR3 DNA reads TGTGCCAGCAGCTCCAAGATGATGGACAGCCGCTCCTACGAGCAGTACTTC.

This chain connects TRBV12-3 or TRBV12-4 to TRBJ1-3; unclear D gene. V was clipped by 2 bases and J by 7 bases, with 6 bases between them. The CDR3 consists of 12 residues. The CDR3 is CASSLLRNTIYF. CDR3 bases: TGTGCCAGCAGTTTACTACGTAACACCATATATTTT.

The J gene is TRBJ1-1, the V gene TRBV10-3, with a weak D call TRBD1 (6 bases). The V gene lost 4 bases and the J gene lost 0 bases, with 21 bases spanning the gap. The CDR3 spans 18 residues. CDR1 ENHRY and CDR2 SYGVKD come from the germline V gene. CDR3 protein: CAISALRQGLRMNTEAFF. DNA of the CDR3: TGTGCCATCAGTGCATTACGGCAGGGGCTCCGTATGAACACTGAAGCTTTCTTT.

The chain joins TRBV10-3 to TRBJ1-1, with D possibly TRBD1 on 6 matching bases. Trimming cost V 7 bases and J 2 bases, with 11 bases left between them. From germline, CDR1 is ENHRY and CDR2 SYGVKD. This CDR3 contains 13 residues. The CDR3 loop is CAITRTANTEAFF. DNA for the CDR3: TGTGCCATCACTCGGACAGCCAACACTGAAGCTTTCTTT.

The rearrangement links TRBV5-4 to TRBJ1-2, with D perhaps TRBD1 (5 bases). From germline, CDR1 is SGHNT and CDR2 YYREEE (reference sequence). V was trimmed by 6 bases and J by 5 bases, leaving 14 bases between them. The CDR3 extends over 13 amino acids. The CDR3 nucleotides are TGTGCCAGCACCCCTCAGGGTGCGTATGGCTACACCTTC. Translating it yields CASTPQGAYGYTF.

CDR3 region: CASSQLPLLGNTIYF. The CDR3 DNA sequence: TGTGCCAGCAGCCAACTCCCTCTACTAGGAAACACCATATATTTT. This chain joins TRBV7-8 and TRBJ1-3, with D uncertain. Germline-derived CDR1 and CDR2 are SGHVS and FQNEAQ. Trimming removed 5 bases at V and 4 bases at J, with 15 bases between. CDR3 size: 15 residues. The whole variable domain, remainder taken from reference TRBV7-8 and TRBJ1-3, is GAGVSQSPRYKVAKRGQDVALRCDPISGHVSLFWYQQALGQGPEFLTYFQNEAQLDKSGLPSDRFFAERPEGSVSTLKIQRTQQEDSAVYLCASSQLPLLGNTIYFGEGSWLTVV.